Listed here are 16 T cell receptor beta chains from one sample, sequenced in a study of shared clonotypes between healthy human individuals. TCRdb keeps only in-frame clones here, not all; method: immunoSEQ multiplex PCR. The data show 550,000 to 750,000 clones, around 90% seen once. CD45RO-negative cells were positively selected for CCR7, leaving out terminally differentiated effector memory CD45RA+ cells. Material for sequencing was naive CD8+ T cells sorted from blood. These receptors were collected from a man between 25 and 39 years old in good health.

The J gene is TRBJ1-2, the V gene TRBV5-1; D remains unclear. The CDR3 is 12 residues long. Germline values: CDR1 SGHRS, CDR2 YFSETQ. V was pared by 0 bases and J by 7 bases, with 7 bases between. This CDR3 reads CASSLDSPGYTF. DNA for the CDR3: TGCGCCAGCAGCTTGGACAGTCCTGGCTACACCTTC.

This sequence joins TRBV7-9 and TRBJ2-3; 10 positions agree with TRBD1. Germline CDR1 SEHNR, CDR2 FQNEAQ (reference sequence). V was clipped by 5 bases and J by 6 bases; unmatched bases: 5. The CDR3 has 14 residues. The CDR3: CASSPGQGHDTQYF. DNA for the CDR3: TGTGCCAGCAGCCCGGGACAGGGGCACGATACGCAGTATTTT.

The chain is built from TRBV5-5 and TRBJ2-7; TRBD2 is a possible D gene (6 bases). Deletions cut 2 bases from V and 0 bases from J, with 9 bases between. Germline CDR1 is SGHKS and CDR2 is YYEKEE (reference sequence). The CDR3 consists of 14 residues. The CDR3 loop is CASSFPGSSYEQYF. The CDR3 DNA reads TGTGCCAGCAGCTTTCCCGGGAGCTCCTACGAGCAGTACTTC.

The chain employs TRBV5-1 and TRBJ2-7; TRBD1 agrees at 8 bases. Germline-derived CDR1 and CDR2 are SGHRS and YFSETQ. J was trimmed by 3 bases and V by 0 bases; bases with no gene match: 8. The CDR3 is made up of 16 amino acids. The CDR3 nucleotides read TGCGCCAGCAGCTTGGGGCAGGGGGCGCTTCACTACGAGCAGTACTTC. Translation gives CASSLGQGALHYEQYF.

As to this clone: At one of its ends the junction is not consistent with the germline gene, which may arise from a read error. J is TRBJ2-7 and V is TRBV29-1; 10 nucleotides agree with TRBD2. The CDR3 is made up of 14 amino acids. The germline CDR1 and CDR2 sequences are SQVTM and ANQGSEA. The CDR3 here is CSVEGYLGTSELLF. Here the CDR3 DNA reads TGCAGCGTTGAAGGGTACCTAGGGACTAGCGAGTTACTCTTC.

The V call is TRBV7-9, the J call TRBJ1-2; TRBD1 aligns across 7 bases. Germline V gives CDR1 SEHNR, CDR2 FQNEAQ (reference sequence). V trimming: 1 base; J trimming: 8 bases; junction bases outside the gene matches: 4. The CDR3 loop spans 13 amino acids. This CDR3 reads CASSLGQGGGYTF. The CDR3 DNA sequence: TGTGCCAGCAGCTTAGGACAGGGTGGCGGCTACACCTTC.

This clone was seen more than once but under ten times. The chain joins TRBV28 to TRBJ2-7; D gene unclear. Germline V gene sequence: CDR1 MDHEN, CDR2 SYDVKM. This CDR3 spans 11 amino acids. Between the trimmed V and J ends, which lost 5 bases and 4 bases, there was a span of 6 bases. The CDR3 DNA sequence: TGTGCCAGCAGTCCGAGGTACGAGCAGTACTTC. It is translated as CASSPRYEQYF.

This clone was detected once. This rearrangement joins TRBV6-5 to TRBJ1-4, with D possibly TRBD1 on 5 matching bases. V gave up 1 base and J gave up 7 bases, with 16 bases separating them. Germline V CDR1 and CDR2: MNHEY, SVGAGI. This CDR3 has 16 amino acids. The CDR3 bases are TGTGCCAGCAGTTACTTGGCAGGGCGTGATGGTGAAAAACTGTTTTTT. It encodes CASSYLAGRDGEKLFF.

V and J are TRBV14 and TRBJ2-1, with 11 nucleotides matching TRBD2. CDR1 and CDR2 (germline): SGHDN, FVKESK. The V segment lost 4 bases and the J segment 0 bases; nucleotides outside the gene matches: 2. There are 16 residues in the CDR3. The CDR3: CASSLGTSGSYNEQFF. CDR3 DNA sequence: TGTGCCAGCAGCCTCGGGACTAGCGGCTCCTACAATGAGCAGTTCTTC.

This clone was found once. This rearrangement joins TRBV5-1 to TRBJ1-2, with TRBD1 identical over 9 bases. Per germline, CDR1 SGHRS and CDR2 YFSETQ. Trimming took 2 bases from V and 0 from J; bases not matched to a gene: 23. The CDR3 has 22 amino acids. CDR3 sequence (DNA): TGCGCCAGCAGCTTTCGACAGGGGGGGATCGCGTTAGACCAACATACTAACTATGGCTACACCTTC. Its protein is CASSFRQGGIALDQHTNYGYTF.

The genes are TRBV7-9 and TRBJ2-7, with 13 positions matching TRBD2. Germline V gene lookup returns CDR1 SEHNR and CDR2 FQNEAQ (reference sequence). The CDR3 totals 16 residues. With V trimmed by 8 bases and J by 3 bases, 10 bases remained unmatched. The CDR3 is CASGGTSGDKHYEQYF. The CDR3 DNA reads TGTGCCAGCGGGGGGACTAGCGGGGATAAACACTACGAGCAGTACTTC.

The CDR3 coding sequence is TGTGCCAGCAGCTTGATGAAGATCGAGCAGTACTTC. Its translation: CASSLMKIEQYF. The gene calls are TRBV5-6 and TRBJ2-7; D uncertain. The V and J ends lost 1 base and 6 bases respectively, with 8 bases between them. The CDR3 extends over 12 amino acids. Germline V gives CDR1 SGHDT, CDR2 YYEEEE.

The chain links TRBV5-6 to TRBJ1-2; 7 nucleotides match TRBD1. V lost 4 bases, J lost 4 bases, and 4 bases stayed unmatched. Germline lookup yields CDR1 SGHDT and CDR2 YYEEEE. This CDR3 contains 13 residues. The CDR3 here is CASSVGQSYGYTF. The CDR3 region has the DNA TGTGCCAGCAGCGTGGGACAGTCCTATGGCTACACCTTC.

This sequence joins TRBV11-2 and TRBJ1-1; D is uncertain. V was clipped by 5 bases and J by 4 bases, with 11 bases between them. This CDR3 contains 13 residues. Germline CDR1 SGHAT, CDR2 FQNNGV. The CDR3 region is CASSVSWGTEAFF. DNA of the CDR3: TGTGCCAGCAGCGTCAGCTGGGGCACTGAAGCTTTCTTT.

CDR3: CASRAIGRTSSYEQYF. The CDR3 bases are TGTGCCAGCAGGGCAATCGGACGGACGAGCTCCTACGAGCAGTACTTC. The J gene is TRBJ2-7, the V gene TRBV28; D is undetermined. This CDR3 is built from 16 residues. The V and J ends lost 6 bases and 0 bases respectively, with 18 bases between them. Germline CDR1 and CDR2: MDHEN and SYDVKM.

A note on this clone: Different DNA sequences within this sample yield the same CDR3. This sequence joins TRBV2 and TRBJ1-2; D unclear. The CDR3 runs 11 residues. Trimming removed 6 bases at V and 1 base at J, with 3 bases between. CDR1 and CDR2 from the germline V gene are SNHLY and FYNNEI. The CDR3 region is CASRVNYGYTF. CDR3 DNA: TGTGCCAGCAGGGTTAACTATGGCTACACCTTC.